This T cell receptor beta chain was recovered during a study of cytomegalovirus exposure and HLA in healthy donors. General study findings and limits: Analyses of presence/absence relied on an assumption of roughly uniform sequencing depth across donors.

This clone turned up a few times. The antigen remains undetermined. Use of 60 Vbeta and 13 Jbeta primers characterized the PCR. Per the study methods: As a later analysis found, there were 60 million to 90 million unique TCR beta chains, of which roughly 11 million were shared. This table comes from immunoSEQ multiplex PCR, and its TCRdb copy is limited to in-frame clones, with some not included. V and J calls and clone size are those listed in that table; D and trimming were worked out from the DNA. The sample lists about 260,000 clones; 65% to 85% were seen once. Germline-derived CDR1 and CDR2 are MNHEY and SMNVEV (reference sequence). The CDR3 spans 19 residues. The V and J ends lost 6 bases and 0 bases, in that order; junction bases with no gene match: 12.

V and J are TRBV27 and TRBJ2-2, with 11 bases identical to TRBD1. The sample comprised PBMCs. The receptor was isolated from a female donor in good health and CMV-seronegative. In DNA form, the CDR3 reads TGTGCCAGCAGCACTTGGACAGGGGGCGCTCCTGCGAACACCGGGGAGCTGTTTTTT. As protein: CASSTWTGGAPANTGELFF.